The 8 T cell receptor beta chains below come from one sample, sequenced in a study of blood T cell repertoires in COVID-19. The repertoire was sequenced with immunoSEQ multiplex PCR; TCRdb's copy has only in-frame clones and lacks some. The repertoire holds about 370,000 clones, with roughly 90% as singletons. The sequencing input was peripheral blood. These TCRs come from a woman aged 25 to 39 with COVID-19, enrolled during active disease.

The J gene is TRBJ2-7, the V gene TRBV3-1 (or the pseudogene TRBV3-2), with unresolved D. This CDR3 has 14 amino acids. Germline V gives CDR1 LGHDT, CDR2 YNNKEL (reference sequence). Trimming stripped 3 bases from V and 0 bases from J, with 9 bases between. The CDR3 loop is CASSHPQSSYEQYV. CDR3 DNA: TGTGCCAGCAGCCACCCACAGAGCTCCTACGAGCAGTACGTC.

The rearrangement uses TRBV28 and TRBJ2-2; D possibly corresponds to TRBD1 (5 bases). The germline V gene has CDR1 MDHEN and CDR2 SYDVKM. The CDR3 has 16 amino acids. V lost 5 bases, J lost 1 base, and 14 bases lay in between. The CDR3 sequence: CASSLINRWNTGELFF. CDR3 DNA sequence: TGTGCCAGCAGTCTTATCAACAGGTGGAACACCGGGGAGCTGTTTTTT. The full variable domain, with the rest looked up from reference TRBV28 and TRBJ2-2, is DVKVTQSSRYLVKRTGEKVFLECVQDMDHENMFWYRQDPGLGLRLIYFSYDVKMKEKGDIPEGYSVSREKKERFSLILESASTNQTSMYLCASSLINRWNTGELFFGEGSRLTVL.

The genes are TRBV3-1 (or the pseudogene TRBV3-2) and TRBJ2-2; 12 nucleotides line up with TRBD2. Germline trimming cut 3 bases from V and 4 bases from J; bases unmatched to any gene: 6. Germline V lookup: CDR1 LGHDT, CDR2 YNNKEL (reference sequence). The length of the CDR3 is 17 residues. The CDR3 nucleotides read TGTGCCAGCAGCCAGGGGACTAGCGGGTCTGGCACCGGGGAGCTGTTTTTT. Protein product: CASSQGTSGSGTGELFF.

The sample holds one count of this clone. The J gene is TRBJ2-4, the V gene TRBV7-9, with a weak D call TRBD2 (7 bases). CDR1 and CDR2 (germline): SEHNR, FQNEAQ (reference sequence). V shed 5 bases and J shed 5 bases, with 19 bases lying between them. This CDR3 comprises 16 residues. The CDR3: CASSPGAGTMENIQYF. The CDR3 region has the DNA TGTGCCAGCAGCCCAGGGGCAGGGACTATGGAAAACATTCAGTACTTC.

This chain connects TRBV11-3 to TRBJ2-5; 12 nucleotides agree with TRBD2. The germline V gene has CDR1 SGHNT and CDR2 YENEEA. There are 17 residues in the CDR3. Trimming took 5 bases from V and 4 from J; bases not matched to a gene: 11. The CDR3 loop reads CASSPTSGRNLAETQYF. CDR3 DNA sequence: TGTGCCAGCAGCCCGACTAGCGGGAGAAACCTGGCAGAGACCCAGTACTTC.

This clone appeared a single time. The V call is TRBV27, the J call TRBJ2-1, with 10 bases aligning to TRBD2. The J segment lost 1 base and the V segment lost 6 bases, leaving 3 bases of the junction unmatched. Germline V gene lookup returns CDR1 MNHEY and CDR2 SMNVEV (reference sequence). The CDR3 extends over 15 amino acids. The CDR3 DNA reads as TGTGCCAGCAGCATAGCGGGAGGTTCCTACAATGAGCAGTTCTTC. This encodes CASSIAGGSYNEQFF.

The chain uses TRBV7-9 and TRBJ2-7, with 8 bases aligning to TRBD1. CDR3 length: 16 residues. The germline CDR1 and CDR2 sequences are SEHNR and FQNEAQ (reference sequence). Germline trimming cut 2 bases from V and 4 bases from J; bases unmatched to any gene: 10. This CDR3 reads CASSLPSLQGEYEQYF. DNA of the CDR3: TGTGCCAGCAGCTTACCGAGTTTACAGGGGGAATACGAGCAGTACTTC. The whole variable domain, remainder taken from reference TRBV7-9 and TRBJ2-7, is DTGVSQNPRHKITKRGQNVTFRCDPISEHNRLYWYRQTLGQGPEFLTYFQNEAQLEKSRLLSDRFSAERPKGSFSTLEIQRTEQGDSAMYLCASSLPSLQGEYEQYFGPGTRLTVT.

The count of this clone is one. The genes are TRBV5-5 and TRBJ1-6; TRBD1 might be the D (5 bases). Germline CDR1 reads SGHKS; CDR2 reads YYEKEE (reference sequence). CDR3 length: 16 residues. The ends were cut back, 4 bases at V and 4 bases at J, with 15 bases in the middle. The CDR3 nucleotides read TGTGCCAGCAGCCCATGGGACGGAGGGTATAATTCACCCCTCCACTTT. As protein: CASSPWDGGYNSPLHF.